In its sample, the clone carrying this T cell receptor beta chain was seen a few times. The record originates from a study of regulatory T cells in long-lasting Graves disease. Germline V CDR1 and CDR2: MNHEY, SMNVEV (reference sequence). This CDR3 comprises 18 residues. V lost 2 bases, J lost 3 bases, and 12 bases stayed unmatched. Time point described: newly diagnosed GD, antithyroid drugs for less than 3 months. Construction of the TCR library relied on RNA isolated from PBMCs. Building of the TCR beta libraries involved iRepertoire HTBI primers and Arm-PCR of CDR3 regions. MiXCR was run by TCRdb on the multiplex PCR reads, yielding one entry per CDR3 protein. The sample gives about 610,000 distinct CDR3 sequences, around 16% of which show up once; about 11% is in the top ten. These same records also appear under a second study, on T cells in Graves' hyperthyroidism and ophthalmopathy.

Sequencing was performed on peripheral blood mononuclear cells (PBMCs), taken at new diagnosis, from a patient treated with antithyroid drugs. The chain couples TRBV27 to TRBJ2-3; 9 nucleotides match TRBD1. The receptor was isolated from a man between 18 and 29 years old with Graves disease. CDR3 in amino acids: CASSLTPPQGARTDTQYF. CDR3 nucleotides: TGTGCCAGCAGTTTAACCCCTCCACAGGGGGCAAGGACAGATACGCAGTATTTT.